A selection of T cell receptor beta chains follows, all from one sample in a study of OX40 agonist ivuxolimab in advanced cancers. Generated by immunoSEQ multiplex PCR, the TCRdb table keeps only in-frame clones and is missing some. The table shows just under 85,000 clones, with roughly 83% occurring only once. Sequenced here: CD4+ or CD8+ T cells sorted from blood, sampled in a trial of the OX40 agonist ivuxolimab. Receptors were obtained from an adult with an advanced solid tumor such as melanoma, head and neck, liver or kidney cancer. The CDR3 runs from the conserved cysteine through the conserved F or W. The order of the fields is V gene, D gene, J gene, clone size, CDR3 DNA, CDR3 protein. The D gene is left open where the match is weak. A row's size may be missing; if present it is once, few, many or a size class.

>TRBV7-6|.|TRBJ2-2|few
TGTGCCAGCAGCTTAGACCCTTGGGGATCCCCGAACACCGGGGAGCTGTTTTTT
CASSLDPWGSPNTGELFF
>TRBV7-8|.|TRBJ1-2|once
TGTGCCAGCAGTACTCAAGGGGTTGACTATGGCTACACCTTC
CASSTQGVDYGYTF
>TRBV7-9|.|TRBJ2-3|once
TGTGCCAGCAGCCCTCCAAATAATCCGGGGGAGGTTGTCTTTGGGTATTTT
CASSPPNNPGEVVFGYF
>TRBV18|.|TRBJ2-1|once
TGTGCCAGCTCACCACCGGCCAGGGCCGGATCTGAGCAGTTCTTC
CASSPPARAGSEQFF
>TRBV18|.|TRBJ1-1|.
TGTGCCAGCTCACCAGGGCAGAACACTGAAGCTTTCTTT
CASSPGQNTEAFF
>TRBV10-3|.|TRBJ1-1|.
TGTGCCATCAAGATAGGGACCGGCACTGAAGCTTTCTTT
CAIKIGTGTEAFF
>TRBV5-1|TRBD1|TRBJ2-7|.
TGCGCCAGCAGCCAGACGGGACAGGGGGCTTTCGAGCAGTACTTC
CASSQTGQGAFEQYF
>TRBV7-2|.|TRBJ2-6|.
TGTGCCAGCAGCTTAGGGAATCTGGGTGGGGCCAACGTCCTGACTTTC
CASSLGNLGGANVLTF
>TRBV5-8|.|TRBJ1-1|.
TGTGCCAGCAGCTTCAAAACCTGGCATGAGGGGGAAGCTTTCTTT
CASSFKTWHEGEAFF
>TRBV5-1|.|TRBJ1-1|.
TGCGCCAGCACCGGGGACCTCGGAACTGAAGCTTTCTTT
CASTGDLGTEAFF
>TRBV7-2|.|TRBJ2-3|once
TGTGCCAGCAGCTTAGGGGGCCCAGATACGCAGTATTTT
CASSLGGPDTQYF
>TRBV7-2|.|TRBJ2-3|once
TGTGCCAGCAGCTTCACAGCGGGCCAGACAGATACGCAGTATTTT
CASSFTAGQTDTQYF
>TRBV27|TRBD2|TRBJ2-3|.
TGTGCCAGCAGTTTTCAGCGGGGGCCTCCGTATTTT
CASSFQRGPPYF
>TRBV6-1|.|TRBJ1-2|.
TGTGCCAGTAAAAGAGGGGAGGGGAATGGCTACACCTTC
CASKRGEGNGYTF
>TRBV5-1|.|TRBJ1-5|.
TGCGCCAGCAGCTTGAGTGGAGGTAATAGCAATCAGCCCCAGCATTTT
CASSLSGGNSNQPQHF
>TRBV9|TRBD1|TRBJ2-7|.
TGTGCCAGCAGCTCCGGACAGGCGGACGAGCAGTACTTC
CASSSGQADEQYF
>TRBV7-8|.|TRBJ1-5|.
TGTGCCAGCAGCTTAGGCGGCAGGGCGGGCAATCAGCCCCAGCATTTT
CASSLGGRAGNQPQHF
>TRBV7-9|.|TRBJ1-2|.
TGTGCCAGCAGCTTAGGGACAAGGGGAAACTACACCTTC
CASSLGTRGNYTF
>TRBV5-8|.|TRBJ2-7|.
TGTGCCAGCAGCCCGCAGGAGAGGGGCGAGCAGTACTTC
CASSPQERGEQYF
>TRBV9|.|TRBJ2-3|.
TGTGCCAGCAGCGTAGATGGGGATCCTAGCACAGATACGCAGTATTTT
CASSVDGDPSTDTQYF
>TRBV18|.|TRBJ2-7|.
TGTGCCAGCTCACCCGAGGCAGGGAATGCGAACGAGCAGTACTTC
CASSPEAGNANEQYF
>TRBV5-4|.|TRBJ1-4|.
TGTGCCAGCAGCTTGTCAGGGGCTGGAGAAAAACTGTTTTTT
CASSLSGAGEKLFF
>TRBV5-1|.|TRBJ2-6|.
TGCGCCAGCAGACTGCCCTCTGGGGCCAACGTCCTGACTTTC
CASRLPSGANVLTF
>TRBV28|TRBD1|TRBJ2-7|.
TGTGCCAGCAGTGGGACAGGGTGGGGATTTTACGAGCAGTACTTC
CASSGTGWGFYEQYF
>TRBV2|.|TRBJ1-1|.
TGTGCCAGTACACGGAACACTGAAGCTTTCTTT
CASTRNTEAFF
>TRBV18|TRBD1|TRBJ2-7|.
TGTGCCAGCTCACTAGGACAGGGATCCTACGAGCAGTACTTC
CASSLGQGSYEQYF
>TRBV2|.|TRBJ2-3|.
TGTGCCAGCCAATCTGTGTACACAGATACGCAGTATTTT
CASQSVYTDTQYF
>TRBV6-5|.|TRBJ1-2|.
TGTGCCAGCAGTTATCAGGGCTATGGCTACACCTTC
CASSYQGYGYTF
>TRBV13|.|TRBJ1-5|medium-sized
TGTGCCAGCAGCTTAGTGCCGCCTCCGAGCAATCAGCCCCAGCATTTT
CASSLVPPPSNQPQHF
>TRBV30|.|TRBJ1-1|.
TGTGCCTGGAGTGCCCCCCCCTCGAACACTGAAGCTTTCTTT
CAWSAPPSNTEAFF
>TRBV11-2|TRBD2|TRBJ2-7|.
TGTGCCAGCACCTTAGTCAGCAGCGGGGGGTCTACCTACTACGAGCAGTACTTC
CASTLVSSGGSTYYEQYF
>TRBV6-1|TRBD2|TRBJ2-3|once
TGTGCCAGCAGGCTGCCGGGGGGAGATACGCAGTATTTT
CASRLPGGDTQYF
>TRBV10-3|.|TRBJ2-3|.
TGTGCCATCAGTGAGTCGGGCTGGAGCGACCCAGATACGCAGTATTTT
CAISESGWSDPDTQYF
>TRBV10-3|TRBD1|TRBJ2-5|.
TGTGCCATCAGTGTCACCGGACAGGGGGCCAGCACCCAGTACTTC
CAISVTGQGASTQYF
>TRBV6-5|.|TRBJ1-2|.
TGTGCCACCCGGCGGGCCCTTGGGGACTATGGCTACACCTTC
CATRRALGDYGYTF
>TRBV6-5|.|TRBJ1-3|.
TGTGCCAGCAGTCCGACGGAGAACGGTGGAAACACCATATATTTT
CASSPTENGGNTIYF
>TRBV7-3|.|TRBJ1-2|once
TGTGCCAGCAGCCCAGGGCAGGGGCAGGGCTACACCTTC
CASSPGQGQGYTF
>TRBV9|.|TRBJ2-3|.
TGTGCCAGCAGCGTAGAGTCCCTACTAGTGGGGCCTAGCACAGATACGCAGTATTTT
CASSVESLLVGPSTDTQYF
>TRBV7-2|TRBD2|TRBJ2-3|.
TGTGCCAGCAGCACGGGACTAGCGGGGGGGCAAGATACGCAGTATTTT
CASSTGLAGGQDTQYF
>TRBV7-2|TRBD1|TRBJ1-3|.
TGTGCCAGCAGCCTCAGACAGGGGGCTTCAGGAAACACCATATATTTT
CASSLRQGASGNTIYF
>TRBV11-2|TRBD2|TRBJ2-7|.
TGTGCCAGCAGCCTAGAGCGGGGACCCCACTACGAGCAGTACTTC
CASSLERGPHYEQYF
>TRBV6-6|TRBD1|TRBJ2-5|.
TGTGCCAGCACCCAGGGGGTTCGTGAGACCCAGTACTTC
CASTQGVRETQYF
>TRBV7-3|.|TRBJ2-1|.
TGTGCCAGCAGCCCCCAAGGCCTCTACAATGAGCAGTTCTTC
CASSPQGLYNEQFF
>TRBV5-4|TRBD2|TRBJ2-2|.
TGTGCCAGCAGCCCGACTAGCGGGGGTGAGCGTGTAACCGGGGAGCTGTTTTTT
CASSPTSGGERVTGELFF
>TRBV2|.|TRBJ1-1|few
TGTGCCAGCAGTGTCTCCCCAGACCCCCTCAACACTGAAGCTTTCTTT
CASSVSPDPLNTEAFF
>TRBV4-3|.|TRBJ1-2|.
TGCGCCAGCAGCCAAGATGGGGTTCCGCGGCAGTCCAACTATGGCTACACCTTC
CASSQDGVPRQSNYGYTF
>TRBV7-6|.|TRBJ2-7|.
TGTGCCAGCAGCGCGTTGTACAGGACCCACGAGCAGTACTTC
CASSALYRTHEQYF
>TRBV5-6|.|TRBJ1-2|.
TGTGCCAGCAGCTTGGGGGCAAACTTGTATGGCTACACCTTC
CASSLGANLYGYTF
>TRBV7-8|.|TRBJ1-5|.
TGTGCCAGCAGCTTAGAAGCCGGGTCAGGCAATCAGCCCCAGCATTTT
CASSLEAGSGNQPQHF
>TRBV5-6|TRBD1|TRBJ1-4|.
TGTGCCAGCAGCTTGGGGACAGGGGGTCTTTGGACTAATGAAAAACTGTTTTTT
CASSLGTGGLWTNEKLFF
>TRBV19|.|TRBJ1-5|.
TGTGCCAGTATTGCGGCAGCTACTAGCAATCAGCCCCAGCATTTT
CASIAAATSNQPQHF
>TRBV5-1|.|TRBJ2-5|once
TGCGCCAGCAGCTTTTCGGGGGCGCAAGAGACCCAGTACTTC
CASSFSGAQETQYF
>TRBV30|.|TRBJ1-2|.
TGTGCCTGGAGCTTCGACGGGTACTCCCCAGGCTACACCTTC
CAWSFDGYSPGYTF
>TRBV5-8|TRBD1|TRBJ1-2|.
TGTGCCAGCAGCTCGTCGACAGGGAACTATGGCTACACCTTC
CASSSSTGNYGYTF